Presented here are 10 T cell receptor beta chains from one specimen sequenced in a study of radiation and T cells in renal cell carcinoma. The time point here: blood 2 weeks post-SBRT. The treatment was: 15 Gy SBRT to primary tumor, nephrectomy 4 weeks later. TCRdb keeps only in-frame clones here, not all; method: immunoSEQ multiplex PCR. The table has 150,000 to 180,000 clones, approximately 88% seen once. Sequenced here: blood, sampled from a patient whose treatment included radiotherapy and nephrectomy. Receptors originate from a woman aged 50 to 65 with renal cell carcinoma.

The J gene is TRBJ2-1, the V gene TRBV19, with TRBD2 matching 12 bases. Trimming took 4 bases from V and 4 from J; bases not matched to a gene: 2. Germline lookup yields CDR1 LNHDA and CDR2 SQIVND (reference sequence). The CDR3 totals 15 residues. Written as DNA, the CDR3 is TGTGCCAGTAGTACCGGACTAGCGGGGTACAATGAGCAGTTCTTC. It codes for CASSTGLAGYNEQFF.

The chain combines TRBV5-6 with TRBJ1-1; D is undetermined. Germline V gene sequence: CDR1 SGHDT, CDR2 YYEEEE. V was trimmed by 10 bases and J by 3 bases, leaving 13 bases between them. The CDR3 runs 12 residues. CDR3 protein: CAWNKMHTEAFF. The CDR3 DNA is TGTGCCTGGAACAAGATGCACACTGAAGCTTTCTTT.

V is TRBV2 and J is TRBJ2-3; no firm D call. CDR3 length equals 11 residues. V dropped 6 bases and J dropped 4 bases, with 5 bases sitting between them. Germline V CDR1 and CDR2: SNHLY, FYNNEI. The CDR3 protein is CASRKADTQYF. The CDR3 DNA follows: TGTGCCAGCAGGAAAGCAGATACGCAGTATTTT.

The chain carries TRBV11-2 and TRBJ1-1; 7 bases are a match to TRBD1. Trimming cost V 0 bases and J 0 bases; bases outside gene matches: 10. Germline lookup yields CDR1 SGHAT and CDR2 FQNNGV. The CDR3 runs to 18 residues. The CDR3 DNA sequence: TGTGCCAGCAGCTTAGATCCCTGGAGAGGGGGCTTGAACACTGAAGCTTTCTTT. Its protein product is CASSLDPWRGGLNTEAFF.

The gene calls are TRBV6-1 and TRBJ2-1, with D perhaps being TRBD1 or TRBD2 (6 bases each). The ends were cut back, 10 bases at V and 8 bases at J, with 15 bases in the middle. The CDR3 loop spans 12 amino acids. Per the germline V gene, CDR1 is MNHNS and CDR2 is SASEGT. The CDR3 DNA is TGTGCCACCCAATGGGGGGCGGATGAGCAGTTCTTC. Amino acids: CATQWGADEQFF.

The chain carries TRBV5-8 and TRBJ1-2, with 9 bases aligning to TRBD1. The ends lost 2 bases at V and 5 bases at J; junction bases unmatched: 4. This CDR3 is 14 amino acids long. CDR1 SGHTS and CDR2 YDEGEE come from the germline V gene. The CDR3 sequence is CASSFGTGLYGYTF. Here the CDR3 DNA reads TGTGCCAGCAGCTTCGGGACAGGGTTATATGGCTACACCTTC. Combining the CDR3 with reference TRBV5-8 and TRBJ1-2 gives the whole variable domain EAGVTQSPTHLIKTRGQQATLRCSPISGHTSVYWYQQALGLGLQFLLWYDEGEERNRGNFPPRFSGRQFPNYSSELNVNALELEDSALYLCASSFGTGLYGYTFGSGTRLTVV.

This clone was seen a handful of times. V is TRBV18 and J is TRBJ1-1, with a tentative D call TRBD1 (5 bases). The V gene lost 4 bases and the J gene lost 5 bases, with 14 bases spanning the gap. CDR1 and CDR2 from the germline V gene are KGHSH and LQKENI. The CDR3 is 14 residues long. The CDR3 region is CASSLGTVRTEAFF. In nucleotides, the CDR3 is TGTGCCAGCTCACTGGGGACGGTGAGGACTGAAGCTTTCTTT.

V gene TRBV5-1 combines with J gene TRBJ2-1; D unclear. Germline CDR1 is SGHRS and CDR2 is YFSETQ. CDR3 length equals 15 residues. The V gene lost 0 bases and the J gene lost 9 bases, with 16 bases spanning the gap. The CDR3 region has the DNA TGCGCCAGCAGCTTGGACCCCTCGTCGGGTGTTGAGCAGTTCTTC. Residues: CASSLDPSSGVEQFF.

This chain links TRBV18 with TRBJ2-2; 7 bases match TRBD1. After removal of 2 bases from V and 6 bases from J, the junction contained 6 bases not matched to a gene. The CDR3 covers 15 residues. CDR1 is KGHSH, CDR2 LQKENI, per germline. DNA of the CDR3: TGTGCCAGCTCACCAACCCCGGGACAGCCCGGGGAGCTGTTTTTT. Its protein is CASSPTPGQPGELFF. Supplemented by reference TRBV18 and TRBJ2-2, the full variable domain reads NAGVMQNPRHLVRRRGQEARLRCSPMKGHSHVYWYRQLPEEGLKFMVYLQKENIIDESGMPKERFSAEFPKEGPSILRIQQVVRGDSAAYFCASSPTPGQPGELFFGEGSRLTVL.

The chain joins TRBV10-3 to TRBJ1-6; tentatively, D is TRBD1 (5 bases). The CDR3 sequence is 15 residues long. In germline, CDR1 is ENHRY, CDR2 SYGVKD. V gave up 3 bases and J gave up 5 bases, with 11 bases separating them. The CDR3 sequence is CAISEGAVDNSPLHF. CDR3 DNA: TGTGCCATCAGTGAAGGGGCAGTTGATAATTCACCCCTCCACTTT.